The clone carrying this TCR beta chain was seen more than once but under ten times. Study processing details: Reference gene primer amplification gave nucleated cell count estimates. Clones were sequenced by immunoSEQ multiplex PCR, and TCRdb holds only the in-frame ones, with some missing. That table gives V, J and clone size, and the DNA gave D and trimming. The sample has over 120,000 clones, more than 75% seen once; the top ten hold roughly 4.9%. These data originate in a study of blood T cell repertoires in COVID-19. This CDR3 spans 16 amino acids. Unmatched junction bases numbered 8, after V lost 4 bases and J lost 3 bases. CDR1 and CDR2 (germline): SEHNR, FQNEAQ (reference sequence).

V gene TRBV7-9 combines with J gene TRBJ2-5, with 10 bases aligning to TRBD2. This clonotype was sampled from a woman aged 70-85 years with COVID-19, enrolled during active disease. Specimen: peripheral blood. CDR3 DNA: TGTGCCAGCAGCTGGATGGGTAGCGGGGGGAAAGAGACCCAGTACTTC. Protein sequence: CASSWMGSGGKETQYF.